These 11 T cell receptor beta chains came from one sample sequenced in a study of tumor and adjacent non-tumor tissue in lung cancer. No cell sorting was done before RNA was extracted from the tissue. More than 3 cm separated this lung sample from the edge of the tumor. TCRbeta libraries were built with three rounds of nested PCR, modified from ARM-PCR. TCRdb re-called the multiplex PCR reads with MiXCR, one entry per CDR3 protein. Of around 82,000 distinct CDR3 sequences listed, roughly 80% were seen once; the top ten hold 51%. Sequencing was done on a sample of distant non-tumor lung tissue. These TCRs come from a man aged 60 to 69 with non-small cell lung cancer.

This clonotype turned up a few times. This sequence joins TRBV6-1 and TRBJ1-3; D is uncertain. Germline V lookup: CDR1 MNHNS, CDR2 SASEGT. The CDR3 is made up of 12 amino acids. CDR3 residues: CVSLTSRNTIYF. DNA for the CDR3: TGTGTTAGCTTGACAAGCCGAAACACCATATATTTT.

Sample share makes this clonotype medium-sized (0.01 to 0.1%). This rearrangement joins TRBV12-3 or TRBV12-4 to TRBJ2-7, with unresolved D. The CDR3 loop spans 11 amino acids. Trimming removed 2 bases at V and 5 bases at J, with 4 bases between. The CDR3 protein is CASSLYDEQYF. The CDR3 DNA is TGTGCCAGCAGTTTATACGACGAGCAGTACTTC.

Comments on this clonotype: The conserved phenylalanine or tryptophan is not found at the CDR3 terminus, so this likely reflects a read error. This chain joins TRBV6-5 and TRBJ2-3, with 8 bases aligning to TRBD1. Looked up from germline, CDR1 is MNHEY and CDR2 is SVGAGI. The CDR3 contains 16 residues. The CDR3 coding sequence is TGTGCCAACAGTACTGGACAGGGAAGAGGGAGGGATACGCAGTATTTA. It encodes CANSTGQGRGRDTQYL.

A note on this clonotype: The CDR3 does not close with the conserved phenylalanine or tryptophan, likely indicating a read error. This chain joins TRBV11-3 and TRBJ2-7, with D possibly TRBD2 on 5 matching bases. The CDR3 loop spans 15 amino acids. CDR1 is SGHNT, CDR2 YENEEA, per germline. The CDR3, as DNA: TGTGCCAGCAGCTATCGGACTCGATTAACCTACCAGCAGTACCTC. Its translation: CASSYRTRLTYQQYL.

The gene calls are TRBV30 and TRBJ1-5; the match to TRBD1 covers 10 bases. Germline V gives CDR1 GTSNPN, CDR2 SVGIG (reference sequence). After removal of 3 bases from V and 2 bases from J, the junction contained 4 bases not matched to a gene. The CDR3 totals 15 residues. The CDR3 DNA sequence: TGTGCCTGGAGAGGTGGGACAGGGGGCAATCAGCCCCAGCATTTT. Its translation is CAWRGGTGGNQPQHF. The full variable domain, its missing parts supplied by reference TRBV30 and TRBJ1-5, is SQTIHQWPATLVQPVGSPLSLECTVEGTSNPNLYWYRQAAGRGLQLLFYSVGIGQISSEVPQNLSASRPQDRQFILSSKKLLLSDSGFYLCAWRGGTGGNQPQHFGDGTRLSIL.

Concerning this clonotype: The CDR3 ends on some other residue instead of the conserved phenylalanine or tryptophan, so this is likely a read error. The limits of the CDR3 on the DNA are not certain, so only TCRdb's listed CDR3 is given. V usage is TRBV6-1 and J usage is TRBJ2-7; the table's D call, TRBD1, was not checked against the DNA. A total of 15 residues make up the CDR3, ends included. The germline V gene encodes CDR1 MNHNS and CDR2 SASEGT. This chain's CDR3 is CASTSGTGGSYEHYY.

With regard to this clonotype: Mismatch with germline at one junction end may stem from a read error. As DNA, the CDR3 is TGTGCCAGCAGCCGAGTGGAGGCCTACGAGCAGAACTTC. It specifies CASSRVEAYEQNF. This chain links TRBV5-4 with TRBJ2-7; maybe TRBD2 (5 bases). CDR3 size: 13 residues. Germline V gene sequence: CDR1 SGHNT, CDR2 YYREEE (reference sequence).

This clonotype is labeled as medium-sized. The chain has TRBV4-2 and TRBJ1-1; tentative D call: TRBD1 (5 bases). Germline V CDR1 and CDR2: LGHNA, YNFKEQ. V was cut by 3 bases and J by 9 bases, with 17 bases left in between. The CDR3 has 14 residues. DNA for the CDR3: TGTGCCAGCAGCCAGGGACGGGAAACAACTAAAGCTTTCTTT. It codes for CASSQGRETTKAFF.

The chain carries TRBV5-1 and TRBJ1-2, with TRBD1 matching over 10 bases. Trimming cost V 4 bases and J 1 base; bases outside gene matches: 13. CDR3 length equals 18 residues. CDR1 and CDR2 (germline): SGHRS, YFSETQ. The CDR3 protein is CASSPTLGQGIINYGYTF. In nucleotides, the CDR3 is TGCGCCAGCAGCCCGACACTGGGACAGGGGATCATTAACTATGGCTACACCTTC. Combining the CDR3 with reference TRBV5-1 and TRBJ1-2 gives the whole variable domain KAGVTQTPRYLIKTRGQQVTLSCSPISGHRSVSWYQQTPGQGLQFLFEYFSETQRNKGNFPGRFSGRQFSNSRSEMNVSTLELGDSALYLCASSPTLGQGIINYGYTFGSGTRLTVV.

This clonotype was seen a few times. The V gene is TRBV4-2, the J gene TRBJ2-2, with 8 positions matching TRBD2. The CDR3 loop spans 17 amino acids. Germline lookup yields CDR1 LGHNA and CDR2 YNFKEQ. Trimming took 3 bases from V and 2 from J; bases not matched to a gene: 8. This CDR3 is CASSHLGAGGNTGELFF. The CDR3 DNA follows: TGTGCCAGCAGCCACCTGGGGGCGGGGGGTAACACCGGGGAGCTGTTTTTT.

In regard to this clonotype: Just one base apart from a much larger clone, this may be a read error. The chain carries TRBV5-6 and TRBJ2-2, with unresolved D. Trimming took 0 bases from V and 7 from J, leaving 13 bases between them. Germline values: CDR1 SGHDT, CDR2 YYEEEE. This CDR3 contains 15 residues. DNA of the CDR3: TGTGCCAGCAGCTTGGTACAGCCTGCGAGCGGGGAGCTGTTTTTT. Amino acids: CASSLVQPASGELFF.